A single sample is the source of the 27 T cell receptor beta chains below, sequenced in a study of PD-L1 blockade in urothelial cancer (TCRdb year 2017). The sample's time point, from its label and the paper: peripheral blood 6 weeks after treatment start. The library was built by means of the immunoSEQ multiplex PCR assay. TCRdb provides this immuneACCESS table in a form limited to in-frame rearrangements. Some clones are lacking; in checked studies, under half of them reflect an unresolved V gene, and why the rest are absent is not known. In all, the sample holds tens of thousands of clones, and 89% of those were seen once. The ten largest clonotypes hold 6.5% to 8% of the sample. The sample in question was PBMCs, obtained around atezolizumab (anti-PD-L1) treatment. The receptors originated from an elderly man with urothelial cancer.

J is TRBJ2-5 and V is TRBV15; TRBD1 matches at 7 bases. The germline V gene has CDR1 LNHNV and CDR2 YYDKDF (reference sequence). There are 16 residues in the CDR3. The ends lost 0 bases at V and 5 bases at J; junction bases unmatched: 9. The CDR3 loop reads CATSRDEGTERETQYF. The CDR3 region has the DNA TGTGCCACCAGCAGAGACGAAGGGACAGAAAGGGAGACCCAGTACTTC.

The V gene is TRBV2, the J gene TRBJ2-6; 10 bases align to TRBD1. Germline CDR1 is SNHLY and CDR2 is FYNNEI. V gave up 6 bases and J gave up 2 bases; unmatched junction bases: 4. The CDR3 is made up of 16 amino acids. DNA for the CDR3: TGTGCCAGCAGGGGGACAGGGGCGGCTGGGGCCAACGTCCTGACTTTC. As protein: CASRGTGAAGANVLTF.

The rearrangement uses TRBV11-3 and TRBJ2-5; D gene uncertain. The CDR3 loop spans 13 amino acids. V shed 1 base and J shed 1 base, with 4 bases lying between them. CDR1 and CDR2 (germline): SGHNT, YENEEA. The CDR3 DNA reads as TGTGCCAGCAGCTTAGGGCTCCAAGAGACCCAGTACTTC. Its protein product is CASSLGLQETQYF.

V is TRBV29-1 and J is TRBJ1-1, with D uncertain. V shed 4 bases and J shed 0 bases, with 9 bases lying between them. This CDR3 has 13 amino acids. The germline gives CDR1 SQVTM, CDR2 ANQGSEA. The CDR3 bases are TGCAGCGTTGGTTCTAATTTGAACACTGAAGCTTTCTTT. Residues: CSVGSNLNTEAFF.

The DNA of the CDR3 is TGTGCCACCTTAGCGGGAACGGATACGCAGTATTTT. Translating it yields CATLAGTDTQYF. The chain is built from TRBV11-2 and TRBJ2-3; 8 bases agree with TRBD2. Germline trimming cut 10 bases from V and 6 bases from J; bases unmatched to any gene: 6. The germline CDR1 and CDR2 sequences are SGHAT and FQNNGV. The CDR3 is 12 residues long.

The CDR3 coding sequence is TGCGCCAGCAGCCCTCTAGCGGGAGTTAGCGCCGGGGAGCTGTTTTTT. It translates to CASSPLAGVSAGELFF. The chain couples TRBV5-1 to TRBJ2-2, with 10 bases identical to TRBD2. Germline V gene data show CDR1 as SGHRS and CDR2 as YFSETQ. Trimming at V came to 4 bases and at J to 6 bases, leaving 9 bases not matched to a gene. The CDR3 runs 16 residues. The whole variable domain, filled in from reference TRBV5-1 and TRBJ2-2, reads KAGVTQTPRYLIKTRGQQVTLSCSPISGHRSVSWYQQTPGQGLQFLFEYFSETQRNKGNFPGRFSGRQFSNSRSEMNVSTLELGDSALYLCASSPLAGVSAGELFFGEGSRLTVL.

This chain connects TRBV19 to TRBJ2-2; 7 bases agree with TRBD1. Germline CDR1 is LNHDA and CDR2 is SQIVND (reference sequence). The CDR3 has 16 amino acids. V was clipped by 7 bases and J by 5 bases; unmatched bases: 13. The CDR3 is CASTTTDRAGTGELFF. The CDR3 DNA reads as TGTGCCAGTACCACCACCGACAGGGCTGGGACCGGGGAGCTGTTTTTT.

The chain links TRBV4-3 to TRBJ1-6; D might be TRBD1 (5 bases). Germline-derived CDR1 and CDR2 are LGHNA and YSLEER. Trimming pared 4 bases from V and 8 bases from J, leaving 12 bases between. This CDR3 has 14 residues. The CDR3 loop reads CASSRDLGDSPLHF. As DNA, the CDR3 is TGCGCCAGCAGCCGGGACTTAGGGGATTCACCCCTCCACTTT.

The CDR3 DNA reads as TGTGCCAGCAGCGTAGAGAACAGGCAGACCCAGTACTTC. Its protein product is CASSVENRQTQYF. This rearrangement joins TRBV9 to TRBJ2-5; TRBD1 might be the D (5 bases). In germline, CDR1 is SGDLS, CDR2 YYNGEE. V lost 0 bases to trimming and J lost 6 bases, with 9 bases between them. This CDR3 has 13 residues.

This chain uses TRBV19 with TRBJ2-3, with D possibly TRBD2 on 5 matching bases. The CDR3 runs 13 residues. Germline CDR1 reads LNHDA; CDR2 reads SQIVND (reference sequence). V dropped 5 bases and J dropped 4 bases, with 10 bases sitting between them. Here the CDR3 reads CASSLGVADTQYF. CDR3 nucleotide sequence: TGTGCCAGTAGTCTCGGGGTGGCAGATACGCAGTATTTT.

V is TRBV7-2 and J is TRBJ1-3; 11 bases map to TRBD1. V lost 5 bases and J lost 2; bases outside the gene matches: 2. Germline V gene data show CDR1 as SGHTA and CDR2 as FQGNSA. The CDR3 loop spans 15 amino acids. The chain's CDR3 is CASSPGQGAGNTIYF. The CDR3 DNA is TGTGCCAGCAGCCCGGGACAGGGGGCTGGAAACACCATATATTTT.

This rearrangement joins TRBV2 to TRBJ1-1; possible D gene TRBD1, 5 bases. The germline V gene has CDR1 SNHLY and CDR2 FYNNEI. The ends were cut back, 6 bases at V and 3 bases at J, with 14 bases in the middle. CDR3 length: 14 amino acids. CDR3: CASSPEAGYTEAFF. CDR3 nucleotides: TGTGCCAGCAGCCCCGAGGCAGGGTACACTGAAGCTTTCTTT.

The chain joins TRBV7-2 to TRBJ1-2; D not resolved. V dropped 5 bases and J dropped 7 bases, with 14 bases sitting between them. The CDR3 consists of 13 residues. CDR1 is SGHTA, CDR2 FQGNSA, per germline. CDR3 in amino acids: CASSEQPGRGYTF. CDR3 nucleotides: TGTGCCAGCAGCGAACAACCTGGTCGTGGCTACACCTTC. The whole variable domain, filled in from reference TRBV7-2 and TRBJ1-2, reads GAGVSQSPSNKVTEKGKDVELRCDPISGHTALYWYRQSLGQGLEFLIYFQGNSAPDKSGLPSDRFSAERTGGSVSTLTIQRTQQEDSAVYLCASSEQPGRGYTFGSGTRLTVV.

V gene TRBV30 combines with J gene TRBJ2-1; TRBD2 matches at 8 bases. Germline CDR1 is GTSNPN and CDR2 is SVGIG (reference sequence). The CDR3 length is 16 residues. V was clipped by 4 bases and J by 4 bases; unmatched bases: 12. The CDR3 nucleotides are TGTGCCTGGACGGTTTCTGGGGGGACTAGGTACAATGAGCAGTTCTTC. Translated: CAWTVSGGTRYNEQFF.

The gene calls are TRBV2 and TRBJ2-3, with D perhaps TRBD1 (5 bases). The CDR3 totals 15 residues. Deletions cut 6 bases from V and 0 bases from J, with 13 bases between. Germline V gene sequence: CDR1 SNHLY, CDR2 FYNNEI. The CDR3 nucleotides are TGTGCCAGCAGGCCGAATCCAGGGAGCACAGATACGCAGTATTTT. As protein: CASRPNPGSTDTQYF.

J is TRBJ2-3 and V is TRBV28; TRBD2 aligns across 14 bases. V trimming: 4 bases; J trimming: 3 bases; junction bases outside the gene matches: 3. Germline values: CDR1 MDHEN, CDR2 SYDVKM. The length of the CDR3 is 16 residues. The CDR3 DNA follows: TGTGCCAGCAGTTCGGGGACTAGCGGGAGAACAGATACGCAGTATTTT. This encodes CASSSGTSGRTDTQYF.

The V and J genes are TRBV2 and TRBJ2-7, with TRBD1 matching 7 bases. J gave up 4 bases and V 2 bases, and 2 bases lay outside the gene matches. CDR1 and CDR2 (germline): SNHLY, FYNNEI. The CDR3 is 13 amino acids. CDR3: CASSELQGYEQYF. In nucleotides, the CDR3 is TGTGCCAGCAGTGAATTACAGGGGTACGAGCAGTACTTC.

The V gene is TRBV7-9, the J gene TRBJ1-2; no clear D. CDR3 size: 15 residues. Germline V gene sequence: CDR1 SEHNR, CDR2 FQNEAQ (reference sequence). The V end lost 5 bases, the J end lost 0 bases, and 13 bases lay between the germline ends. The CDR3 here is CASSRAGGTNYGYTF. DNA of the CDR3: TGTGCCAGCAGCCGAGCGGGAGGGACTAACTATGGCTACACCTTC.

This clone was detected once. This chain connects TRBV21-1 to TRBJ2-7; TRBD2 is the table's D call, not checked against the DNA. TRBV21-1 is an annotated pseudogene. The CDR3 contains 15 residues. The DNA of the CDR3 is TGTGCCAGCAGCAATTTCCGGGAGGGCCCGTACGAGCAGTACTTC. Protein sequence: CASSNFREGPYEQYF.

The rearrangement joins TRBV5-8 to TRBJ2-7, with D perhaps TRBD2 (5 bases). The germline CDR1 and CDR2 sequences are SGHTS and YDEGEE. The germline V and J ends were trimmed by 1 base and 2 bases, with 13 bases remaining between them. The CDR3 sequence is 15 residues long. The CDR3 bases are TGTGCCAGCAGCTTGCGCGGCGGGTTCGCCTACGAGCAGTACTTC. Amino acids: CASSLRGGFAYEQYF.

V usage is TRBV7-2 and J usage is TRBJ2-3; 9 bases are shared with TRBD2. Trimming cost V 3 bases and J 0 bases; bases outside gene matches: 7. The CDR3 is 17 residues long. Per germline, CDR1 SGHTA and CDR2 FQGNSA. CDR3 nucleotides: TGTGCCAGCAGCTTGGCGGCTAGCGGGACCAGCACAGATACGCAGTATTTT. As protein: CASSLAASGTSTDTQYF.

The V and J genes are TRBV30 and TRBJ1-1; 7 bases agree with TRBD1. Germline V gives CDR1 GTSNPN, CDR2 SVGIG (reference sequence). With 4 bases clipped from V and 5 bases from J, the junction kept 7 bases outside the gene matches. The CDR3 length is 13 residues. The CDR3 region is CAWNDRAETEAFF. The CDR3 DNA follows: TGTGCCTGGAACGACAGGGCTGAGACTGAAGCTTTCTTT.

The chain carries TRBV27 and TRBJ2-1; TRBD1 might be the D (6 bases). V was clipped by 8 bases and J by 10 bases, with 30 bases between them. The CDR3 totals 17 residues. Per the germline V gene, CDR1 is MNHEY and CDR2 is SMNVEV (reference sequence). The CDR3 sequence is CASSTYPKAPIDREQFF. CDR3 in DNA: TGTGCCAGCTCGACATATCCCAAAGCCCCAATAGACAGGGAGCAGTTCTTC.

The V call is TRBV11-2, the J call TRBJ2-7; TRBD2 aligns across 8 bases. V lost 3 bases to trimming and J lost 2 bases; unmatched junction nucleotides: 9. From germline, CDR1 is SGHAT and CDR2 FQNNGV. The CDR3 consists of 16 residues. The CDR3 is CASSFRGGRVAYEQYF. DNA for the CDR3: TGTGCCAGCAGCTTTCGGGGGGGGCGCGTGGCCTACGAGCAGTACTTC.

J is TRBJ2-1 and V is TRBV7-9; TRBD1 matches at 10 bases. There are 17 residues in the CDR3. Trimming took 5 bases from V and 6 from J; bases not matched to a gene: 13. CDR1 and CDR2 (germline): SEHNR, FQNEAQ (reference sequence). CDR3 loop: CASSPKKGTGVPNEQFF. CDR3 bases: TGTGCCAGCAGCCCAAAAAAGGGGACAGGGGTCCCCAATGAGCAGTTCTTC.

Only one count was recorded for this clone. This chain joins TRBV7-2 and TRBJ2-1; 10 bases agree with TRBD2. The CDR3 is 16 residues long. Germline V gene data show CDR1 as SGHTA and CDR2 as FQGNSA. The ends lost 6 bases at V and 0 bases at J; junction bases unmatched: 5. CDR3 region: CASRTSGASSYNEQFF. For the CDR3, the DNA is TGTGCCAGCAGAACTAGCGGGGCAAGCTCCTACAATGAGCAGTTCTTC.

The genes are TRBV14 and TRBJ2-7, with D possibly matching TRBD2 (6 bases). Trimming took off 6 bases at V and 2 bases at J, with 11 bases between the two ends. The germline V gene has CDR1 SGHDN and CDR2 FVKESK. The CDR3 is 13 amino acids. CDR3 bases: TGTGCCAGCAGTTATGGGGAGGCCTACGAGCAGTACTTC. It specifies CASSYGEAYEQYF.